Following are 28 T cell receptor beta chains from one sample sequenced in a study of T cell repertoires in cytomegalovirus infection. TCRdb processed the reads anew with MiXCR; each CDR3 protein has one entry. The sample has around 750,000 distinct CDR3 sequences, around a third seen once. Their cognate antigens are unknown. This specimen consisted of cultured CD8+ T cells from PBMCs, obtained from culture after CMV antigen stimulation. Every receptor here comes from a human donor in good health (CMV status not recorded). Some clones in this sample may be carry-over from other donors' samples.

Of note for this clonotype: One junction end does not reproduce the germline sequence, and a read error may be involved. This chain uses TRBV14 with TRBJ2-1, with 11 bases lining up with TRBD2. CDR1 and CDR2 from the germline V gene are SGHDN and FVKESK. This CDR3 is 13 amino acids long. CDR3 in amino acids: CASSPYSGGAWIF. CDR3 nucleotide sequence: TGTGCCAGCAGCCCGTATAGCGGGGGGGCCTGGATCTTC.

This clonotype has just a few counts. The V call is TRBV2, the J call TRBJ2-5; D uncertain. The CDR3 sequence is 13 residues long. The V end was cut by 8 bases, the J end by 7 bases, with 17 bases between. CDR1 is SNHLY and CDR2 is FYNNEI in the germline V gene. CDR3 in amino acids: CASCSAQTGTQYF. The CDR3 nucleotides are TGTGCCAGCTGCTCCGCGCAAACGGGGACCCAGTACTTC.

The sample holds a few counts of this clonotype. The rearrangement uses TRBV7-9 and TRBJ2-5; 8 nucleotides align to TRBD1. From germline, CDR1 is SEHNR and CDR2 FQNEAQ (reference sequence). J lost 5 bases, V lost 3 bases, and 14 bases had no gene match. The CDR3 sequence is 17 residues long. CDR3 protein: CASSLGSGGISMETQYF. The CDR3, as DNA: TGTGCCAGCAGCTTGGGGTCAGGGGGCATTTCTATGGAGACCCAGTACTTC.

The V call is TRBV20-1, the J call TRBJ1-1; tentatively, D is TRBD1 (5 bases). CDR1 is DFQATT and CDR2 is SNEGSKA in the germline V gene (reference sequence). The V end was cut by 3 bases, the J end by 1 base, with 9 bases between. This CDR3 is built from 13 residues. As DNA, the CDR3 is TGCAGTGCTAGCCACCAGGGGAACACTGAAGCTTTCTTT. It encodes CSASHQGNTEAFF.

For the CDR3, the DNA is TGTGCCAGCAGCCCGTTAGGGGAAGGGACTGAAGCTTTCTTT. Its translation is CASSPLGEGTEAFF. The V and J genes are TRBV5-5 and TRBJ1-1; a possible D gene is TRBD1 (5 bases). The CDR3 is 14 residues long. The V gene's germline CDR1 is SGHKS and CDR2 YYEKEE (reference sequence). V was trimmed by 4 bases and J by 5 bases, leaving 15 bases between them.

This clonotype was picked up a small number of times. CDR3 sequence (DNA): TGTGCCAGCAGCTCCAATTGGGACCTAGGGAATTCACCCCTCCACTTT. Protein product: CASSSNWDLGNSPLHF. This sequence joins TRBV7-9 and TRBJ1-6; D may be TRBD1 (5 bases). The V end lost 4 bases, the J end lost 7 bases, and 17 bases lay between the germline ends. CDR3 size: 16 residues. CDR1 is SEHNR and CDR2 is FQNEAQ in the germline V gene (reference sequence).

This clonotype was counted a few times. The V and J genes are TRBV6-1 and TRBJ1-1, with D possibly being TRBD1 (5 bases). The ends were cut back, 6 bases at V and 4 bases at J, with 18 bases in the middle. The CDR3 covers 15 residues. Germline CDR1 reads MNHNS; CDR2 reads SASEGT. CDR3 bases: TGTGCCAGCAGCGTAGGGACCGGGGGGAGCACTGAAGCTTTCTTT. Its protein is CASSVGTGGSTEAFF.

This chain uses TRBV12-3 or TRBV12-4 with TRBJ2-7, with 11 bases lining up with TRBD2. The V gene end was trimmed by 2 bases and the J gene end by 3 bases; junction bases not matched to a gene: 12. CDR3 length: 18 amino acids. The CDR3 region has the DNA TGTGCCAGCAGTTTATCTAGCGGGGGGACAAAAATCTACTACGAGCAGTACTTC. Residues: CASSLSSGGTKIYYEQYF.

This clonotype has at least ten counts. The V and J genes are TRBV6-5 and TRBJ2-1, with TRBD2 matching 10 bases. The junction had 5 bases not matched to a gene; V was cut back by 2 bases and J by 4 bases. The length of the CDR3 is 16 residues. The germline V gene has CDR1 MNHEY and CDR2 SVGAGI. The CDR3 protein is CASSYNPAGGYNEQFF. DNA for the CDR3: TGTGCCAGCAGTTACAACCCAGCGGGGGGGTACAATGAGCAGTTCTTC.

This clonotype was recorded once. Here the CDR3 DNA reads TGTGCCAGCAGTGAAGTCCGTATGAACACTGAAGCTTTCTTT. It codes for CASSEVRMNTEAFF. The V call is TRBV6-1, the J call TRBJ1-1, with no clear D. Germline CDR1 MNHNS, CDR2 SASEGT. Trimming cost V 1 base and J 0 bases, with 6 bases left between them. The CDR3 runs to 14 residues.

The chain has TRBV6-1 and TRBJ2-3; maybe TRBD2 (5 bases). V was cut by 2 bases and J by 0 bases, with 15 bases left in between. The CDR3 is made up of 17 amino acids. Germline V gene lookup returns CDR1 MNHNS and CDR2 SASEGT. CDR3 sequence reads: CASSESRGLGSTDTQYF. The DNA for the CDR3 is TGTGCCAGCAGTGAATCGCGCGGACTCGGAAGCACAGATACGCAGTATTTT.

This clonotype was picked up a small number of times. CDR3 bases: TGTGCCAGCAGCTTAGCAGTCGTAGAGGGGGGGGGTGAGCAGTACGTC. As protein: CASSLAVVEGGGEQYV. The rearrangement joins TRBV7-8 to TRBJ2-7; TRBD2 is a possible D gene (7 bases). With 0 bases removed from V and 7 bases from J, the gap between germline ends came to 19 bases. The germline gives CDR1 SGHVS, CDR2 FQNEAQ. CDR3 length: 16 amino acids.

The chain uses TRBV29-1 and TRBJ1-1; 9 positions agree with TRBD1. CDR1 and CDR2 from the germline V gene are SQVTM and ANQGSEA. This CDR3 contains 16 residues. With V trimmed by 6 bases and J by 0 bases, 11 bases remained unmatched. CDR3 bases: TGCAGCGTGTCGGACAGGGGCCCAACCATGAACACTGAAGCTTTCTTT. Translating gives CSVSDRGPTMNTEAFF.

The chain is built from TRBV7-6 and TRBJ1-2; possibly TRBD1 for D (6 bases). From germline, CDR1 is SGHVS and CDR2 FNYEAQ. Deletions cut 3 bases from V and 8 bases from J, with 13 bases between. The CDR3 extends over 13 amino acids. CDR3 sequence reads: CASSFFGTQGYTF. CDR3 sequence (DNA): TGTGCCAGCAGCTTCTTCGGGACACAGGGCTACACCTTC.

This clonotype was counted only a few times. The gene calls are TRBV7-6 and TRBJ2-1; 7 positions match TRBD2. The V segment lost 3 bases and the J segment 8 bases; nucleotides outside the gene matches: 13. Germline V gene sequence: CDR1 SGHVS, CDR2 FNYEAQ. The CDR3 runs 16 residues. CDR3 sequence (DNA): TGTGCCAGCAGCTTGGTTTTCGGGGGGATCAGAGATGAGCAGTTCTTC. Translation gives CASSLVFGGIRDEQFF.

The V and J genes are TRBV7-8 and TRBJ2-7; D remains unclear. The CDR3 is 13 amino acids. The V gene lost 5 bases and the J gene lost 5 bases, with 13 bases spanning the gap. CDR1 and CDR2 from the germline V gene are SGHVS and FQNEAQ. CDR3 sequence (DNA): TGTGCCAGCAGCGCTTCCCAAGGGCACGAGCAGTACTTC. Translation gives CASSASQGHEQYF.

The chain joins TRBV7-3 to TRBJ2-5; a weak D match, TRBD2 (5 bases). Looked up from germline, CDR1 is SGHTA and CDR2 is FQGTGA. This CDR3 region has 15 residues. The ends were cut back, 2 bases at V and 3 bases at J, with 13 bases in the middle. CDR3 loop: CASSLRGYGEETQYF. CDR3 DNA: TGTGCCAGCAGCTTACGGGGTTACGGAGAAGAGACCCAGTACTTC.

The gene calls are TRBV12-3 or TRBV12-4 and TRBJ2-3; D may correspond to TRBD1 or TRBD2 (6 bases each). Trimming stripped 2 bases from V and 0 bases from J, with 21 bases between. There are 19 residues in the CDR3. CDR3 loop: CASSLPGARRGLSTDTQYF. The CDR3 bases are TGTGCCAGCAGTTTACCGGGGGCCAGGAGGGGGTTAAGCACAGATACGCAGTATTTT.

This clonotype was seen a handful of times. This sequence joins TRBV10-2 and TRBJ1-4; unclear D gene. V was shortened by 6 bases and J by 3 bases, with 14 bases between the two germline ends. Germline V gives CDR1 WSHSY, CDR2 SAAADI. CDR3 length: 15 amino acids. The CDR3 protein is CASRVTTDSNEKLFF. Written as DNA, the CDR3 is TGCGCCAGCAGAGTTACGACGGACTCTAATGAAAAACTGTTTTTT.

Many counts were recorded for this clonotype. The genes are TRBV7-2 and TRBJ2-7, with 8 bases matching TRBD1. The CDR3 extends over 12 amino acids. Germline assignment: CDR1 SGHTA and CDR2 FQGNSA. V shed 8 bases, J shed 5 bases, and the junction held 5 bases outside the gene matches. This CDR3 is CASPQGAHEQYF. The DNA for the CDR3 is TGTGCCAGCCCTCAGGGGGCACACGAGCAGTACTTC.

A note on this clonotype: A read error may account for a junction end that differs from germline. The V call is TRBV5-3, the J call TRBJ2-7; the D gene is possibly TRBD1 (5 bases). TRBV5-3 is an open reading frame whose function is uncertain. The CDR3 is 14 residues long. The CDR3 is CASSLDPDSYEQYF. CDR3 coding DNA: TGTGCCAGCAGCTTGGACCCCGACAGTTACGAGCAGTACTTC.

This chain joins TRBV2 and TRBJ1-2; 8 nucleotides align to TRBD1. With V trimmed by 0 bases and J by 7 bases, 13 bases remained unmatched. Germline V lookup: CDR1 SNHLY, CDR2 FYNNEI. CDR3 length: 17 amino acids. The DNA of the CDR3 is TGTGCCAGCAGTGAAGCGCTCTCAGGGGGCGCTTCGTCTGGCTACACCTTC. Protein product: CASSEALSGGASSGYTF.

The genes are TRBV6-2 or TRBV6-3 and TRBJ1-2; D is unclear. The CDR3 sequence is 14 residues long. Trimming left V 6 bases short and J 6 bases short, with 17 bases between. Germline V CDR1 and CDR2: MNHEY, SVGEGT. This chain's CDR3 is CASSPNPRADGYTF. CDR3 nucleotide sequence: TGTGCCAGCAGCCCAAACCCGAGAGCGGATGGCTACACCTTC.

This clonotype was seen many times. V and J are TRBV12-5 and TRBJ2-2; either TRBD1 or TRBD2 may supply D (5 bases each). The CDR3 loop spans 17 amino acids. Germline V gives CDR1 LGHNT, CDR2 FRNRAP. V was cut by 2 bases and J by 7 bases, with 20 bases left in between. CDR3 amino acids: CASGLIQGRPEDGELFF. CDR3 DNA: TGTGCTAGTGGTTTGATCCAGGGACGGCCCGAAGACGGGGAGCTGTTTTTT.

This clonotype was detected ten times or more. Written as DNA, the CDR3 is TGTGCCAGCAGCTTAGTGGCGAGGGAGGCTAACTATGGCTACACCTTC. Its translation is CASSLVAREANYGYTF. The chain recombines TRBV7-2 with TRBJ1-2; D ambiguous. V dropped 1 base and J dropped 0 bases, with 12 bases sitting between them. The germline gives CDR1 SGHTA, CDR2 FQGNSA. The CDR3 is 16 residues long.

In this sample, this clonotype turned up a few times. This sequence joins TRBV27 and TRBJ1-1; 7 nucleotides line up with TRBD1. V dropped 6 bases and J dropped 4; count of bases not matched to a gene: 8. The CDR3 spans 14 residues. Per germline, CDR1 MNHEY and CDR2 SMNVEV (reference sequence). The DNA of the CDR3 is TGTGCCAGCAGCGATCGAGGGGGCGTCACTGAAGCTTTCTTT. It yields the protein CASSDRGGVTEAFF.

The V and J genes are TRBV19 and TRBJ1-1; TRBD1 is a possible D gene (5 bases). With 6 bases removed from V and 8 bases from J, the gap between germline ends came to 13 bases. The germline V gene has CDR1 LNHDA and CDR2 SQIVND (reference sequence). The CDR3 extends over 12 amino acids. The CDR3 loop is CASSEDGGEAFF. The CDR3 coding sequence is TGTGCCAGTAGCGAGGACGGGGGGGAAGCTTTCTTT. Based on the CDR3 plus reference TRBV19 and TRBJ1-1, the full variable domain is DGGITQSPKYLFRKEGQNVTLSCEQNLNHDAMYWYRQDPGQGLRLIYYSQIVNDFQKGDIAEGYSVSREKKESFPLTVTSAQKNPTAFYLCASSEDGGEAFFGQGTRLTVV.

In its sample, this clonotype was seen many times. The chain combines TRBV6-1 with TRBJ1-5; perhaps TRBD1 as D (5 bases). The CDR3 has 15 amino acids. Trimming removed 3 bases from V and 3 bases from J, with 12 bases in between. CDR1 and CDR2 (germline): MNHNS, SASEGT. The CDR3 is CASSDYQGTNQPQHF. The CDR3 DNA reads as TGTGCCAGCAGTGATTATCAGGGAACCAATCAGCCCCAGCATTTT.